This T cell receptor beta chain was recorded in a study of regulatory T cells in long-lasting Graves disease. With iRepertoire HTBI primers and Arm-PCR of CDR3 regions, TCR beta libraries were built. A single record per CDR3 protein comes from TCRdb applying MiXCR to the multiplex PCR reads. The sample records about 470,000 distinct CDR3 sequences, 15% to 20% being singletons. This CDR3 spans 14 amino acids. Germline V lookup: CDR1 DFQATT, CDR2 SNEGSKA (reference sequence). Trimming took 5 bases from V and 7 from J; bases not matched to a gene: 9. The sample's time point: newly diagnosed GD, antithyroid drugs for less than 3 months. The TCR library used RNA extracted from PBMCs. The sample also formed part of further work on T cells in Graves' hyperthyroidism and ophthalmopathy.

This clonotype was obtained from a man in his forties with Graves disease. The sequences come from peripheral blood mononuclear cells (PBMCs), collected at new diagnosis, from a patient treated with antithyroid drugs. The chain links TRBV20-1 to TRBJ1-5; 9 bases line up with TRBD1. CDR3 bases: TGCAGTGCTGCTCCGGGACAGGGTCTCCAGCCCCAGCATTTT. Its translation is CSAAPGQGLQPQHF.